The 28 T cell receptor beta chains presented below share a single source sample, sequenced in a study of blood T cell repertoires in COVID-19. Here immunoSEQ multiplex PCR was the method, and the copy in TCRdb shows in-frame clones only, minus some. The sample lists roughly 100,000 clones, over 70% occurring once. Sequencing was carried out using peripheral blood. The source is a man older than 75 with acute or convalescent COVID-19.

The V call is TRBV24-1, the J call TRBJ1-2, with D uncertain. The CDR3 is 13 residues long. Germline-derived CDR1 and CDR2 are KGHDR and SFDVKD. Trimming left V 1 base short and J 5 bases short, with 7 bases between. The CDR3 sequence: CATSDFEGYGYTF. DNA of the CDR3: TGTGCCACCAGTGATTTCGAGGGTTATGGCTACACCTTC.

The genes are TRBV4-3 and TRBJ1-2, with D unclear. Germline CDR1 and CDR2: LGHNA and YSLEER. The CDR3 extends over 14 amino acids. V lost 3 bases to trimming and J lost 0 bases, with 8 bases between them. The CDR3 DNA reads as TGCGCCAGCAGCCACGTTAGCACTAACTATGGCTACACCTTC. It encodes CASSHVSTNYGYTF.

The rearrangement links TRBV11-2 to TRBJ2-7, with a tentative D call TRBD2 (6 bases). The CDR3 spans 13 residues. V was shortened by 3 bases and J by 6 bases, with 12 bases between the two germline ends. Germline loops: CDR1 SGHAT, CDR2 FQNNGV. CDR3 sequence (DNA): TGTGCCAGCAGCTTTCGGGTCGGGGGCGAGCAGTACTTC. Its protein is CASSFRVGGEQYF. Full variable domain (missing parts from reference TRBV11-2 and TRBJ2-7): EAGVAQSPRYKIIEKRQSVAFWCNPISGHATLYWYQQILGQGPKLLIQFQNNGVVDDSQLPKDRFSAERLKGVDSTLKIQPAKLEDSAVYLCASSFRVGGEQYFGPGTRLTVT.

The chain carries TRBV3-1 (or the pseudogene TRBV3-2) and TRBJ1-6; the D gene is possibly TRBD1 (5 bases). Germline V CDR1 and CDR2: LGHDT, YNNKEL (reference sequence). The CDR3 spans 14 residues. Deletions cut 11 bases from V and 7 bases from J, with 18 bases between. The CDR3 sequence: CAVGGGTINSPLHF. The CDR3 DNA sequence: TGTGCCGTCGGGGGGGGGACGATCAATTCACCCCTCCACTTT.

This chain uses TRBV29-1 with TRBJ2-2; 13 bases are shared with TRBD2. Germline CDR1 SQVTM, CDR2 ANQGSEA. Trimming removed 6 bases from V and 2 bases from J; junction bases left unmatched: 6. CDR3 length equals 16 residues. The CDR3 sequence: CSVRTSGGPNTGELFF. As DNA, the CDR3 is TGCAGCGTCAGGACTAGCGGGGGACCAAACACCGGGGAGCTGTTTTTT.

This chain uses TRBV6-5 with TRBJ2-1, with 14 bases identical to TRBD2. The CDR3 consists of 16 residues. The V gene's germline CDR1 is MNHEY and CDR2 SVGAGI. V lost 0 bases, J lost 13 bases, and 8 bases stayed unmatched. CDR3 sequence (DNA): TGTGCCAGCAGTTACTCATCCAGCGGGACTAGCGGGGGACAGTTCTTC. Translation gives CASSYSSSGTSGGQFF.

The rearrangement links TRBV11-2 to TRBJ1-1; D is undetermined. Trimming removed 5 bases from V and 5 bases from J, with 9 bases in between. Germline lookup yields CDR1 SGHAT and CDR2 FQNNGV. The CDR3 runs 12 residues. CDR3 loop: CASSPGPTEAFF. The CDR3 region has the DNA TGTGCCAGCAGCCCCGGTCCGACTGAAGCTTTCTTT.

The chain combines TRBV19 with TRBJ2-5, with D perhaps TRBD2 (6 bases). The germline V gene has CDR1 LNHDA and CDR2 SQIVND (reference sequence). The CDR3 contains 13 residues. V lost 10 bases, J lost 0 bases, and 12 bases lay in between. CDR3 in amino acids: CATSRGYQETQYF. As DNA, the CDR3 is TGTGCCACCTCACGGGGGTACCAAGAGACCCAGTACTTC. The full variable domain, in which reference TRBV19 and TRBJ2-5 provide the parts outside the CDR3, is DGGITQSPKYLFRKEGQNVTLSCEQNLNHDAMYWYRQDPGQGLRLIYYSQIVNDFQKGDIAEGYSVSREKKESFPLTVTSAQKNPTAFYLCATSRGYQETQYFGPGTRLLVL.

V is TRBV7-9 and J is TRBJ1-3; a possible D gene is TRBD1 (6 bases). CDR3 size: 15 residues. The ends were cut back, 2 bases at V and 4 bases at J, with 12 bases in the middle. Germline-derived CDR1 and CDR2 are SEHNR and FQNEAQ (reference sequence). The CDR3: CASSLNRDGGNTIYF. CDR3 DNA: TGTGCCAGCAGCTTAAACAGGGATGGAGGAAACACCATATATTTT.

This rearrangement joins TRBV18 to TRBJ2-2, with unresolved D. Trimming pared 3 bases from V and 0 bases from J, leaving 5 bases between. CDR1 is KGHSH, CDR2 LQKENI, per germline. This CDR3 spans 14 amino acids. The CDR3 nucleotides read TGTGCCAGCTCACCCCAGGCGAACACCGGGGAGCTGTTTTTT. Protein sequence: CASSPQANTGELFF.

This clone appeared once. The chain joins TRBV9 to TRBJ2-1; 7 nucleotides agree with TRBD1. This CDR3 comprises 16 residues. V gave up 3 bases and J gave up 6 bases; unmatched junction bases: 12. CDR1 and CDR2 from the germline V gene are SGDLS and YYNGEE. CDR3 region: CASSAAARQGPNEQFF. For the CDR3, the DNA is TGTGCCAGCAGCGCCGCCGCGCGACAGGGCCCCAATGAGCAGTTCTTC.

V is TRBV18 and J is TRBJ1-4, with D tentatively TRBD1 (5 bases). Trimming pared 5 bases from V and 0 bases from J, leaving 10 bases between. The germline gives CDR1 KGHSH, CDR2 LQKENI. The CDR3 sequence is 15 residues long. The CDR3 DNA sequence: TGTGCCAGCTCATCCAGGGCTGCAACTAATGAAAAACTGTTTTTT. It specifies CASSSRAATNEKLFF. Full variable domain (missing parts from reference TRBV18 and TRBJ1-4): NAGVMQNPRHLVRRRGQEARLRCSPMKGHSHVYWYRQLPEEGLKFMVYLQKENIIDESGMPKERFSAEFPKEGPSILRIQQVVRGDSAAYFCASSSRAATNEKLFFGSGTQLSVL.

This clone appeared once. The chain uses TRBV27 and TRBJ1-2; TRBD1 is a possible D gene (5 bases). The germline V gene encodes CDR1 MNHEY and CDR2 SMNVEV (reference sequence). The CDR3 length is 16 residues. V was pared by 2 bases and J by 3 bases, with 16 bases between. The CDR3, as DNA: TGTGCCAGCAGTTTAAGGGGAGGCAGCTTGGACTATGGCTACACCTTC. Translation gives CASSLRGGSLDYGYTF.

The chain couples TRBV10-3 to TRBJ1-3; 8 bases match TRBD1. Germline V lookup: CDR1 ENHRY, CDR2 SYGVKD. J was trimmed by 1 base and V by 2 bases; bases with no gene match: 7. The CDR3 runs 17 residues. CDR3 loop: CAISEGTRQGSGNTIYF. The CDR3 nucleotides read TGTGCCATCAGTGAGGGGACCCGACAGGGGTCTGGAAACACCATATATTTT.

The chain links TRBV6-5 to TRBJ1-2; D might be TRBD1 (5 bases). Per the germline V gene, CDR1 is MNHEY and CDR2 is SVGAGI. The V and J ends lost 3 bases and 5 bases respectively, with 13 bases between them. The CDR3 runs 14 residues. DNA for the CDR3: TGTGCCAGCAGTTATAAGGACATAGGATATGGCTACACCTTC. Protein sequence: CASSYKDIGYGYTF.

In nucleotides, the CDR3 is TGTGCCCGTCATGGCGGCTCACGGAATCAGCCCCAGCATTTT. Protein: CARHGGSRNQPQHF. V is TRBV10-3 and J is TRBJ1-5; no definite D call. The ends were cut back, 11 bases at V and 4 bases at J, with 18 bases in the middle. This CDR3 region has 14 residues. Germline V gene data show CDR1 as ENHRY and CDR2 as SYGVKD.

This chain joins TRBV5-1 and TRBJ1-4; TRBD1 matches 7 bases. V gave up 4 bases and J gave up 0 bases; unmatched junction bases: 6. Per germline, CDR1 SGHRS and CDR2 YFSETQ. The CDR3 has 16 amino acids. Here the CDR3 reads CASSIGQVSTNEKLFF. CDR3 nucleotides: TGCGCCAGCAGCATTGGACAGGTCTCAACTAATGAAAAACTGTTTTTT.

This chain links TRBV29-1 with TRBJ2-7; TRBD2 is a possible D gene (7 bases). V lost 3 bases, J lost 3 bases, and 12 bases lay in between. CDR1 is SQVTM, CDR2 ANQGSEA, per germline. The CDR3 loop spans 13 amino acids. CDR3 loop: CSVDGGGGYEQYF. CDR3 DNA sequence: TGCAGCGTTGACGGGGGAGGGGGCTACGAGCAGTACTTC.

This sequence joins TRBV27 and TRBJ1-6, with 8 positions matching TRBD1. The CDR3 is 15 residues long. V was clipped by 2 bases and J by 7 bases; unmatched bases: 4. Germline assignment: CDR1 MNHEY and CDR2 SMNVEV (reference sequence). The CDR3 region has the DNA TGTGCCAGCAGTTTACCCGGGACAGGAAATTCACCCCTCCACTTT. Residues: CASSLPGTGNSPLHF.

The V and J genes are TRBV3-1 (or the pseudogene TRBV3-2) and TRBJ2-1, with D perhaps TRBD1 (5 bases). The germline V gene has CDR1 LGHDT and CDR2 YNNKEL (reference sequence). The CDR3 totals 14 residues. V shed 2 bases and J shed 3 bases, with 8 bases lying between them. CDR3 sequence (DNA): TGTGCCAGCAGCCAACGACAGCTCTACAATGAGCAGTTCTTC. The encoded protein is CASSQRQLYNEQFF.

The rearrangement uses TRBV2 and TRBJ2-3; the D gene is possibly TRBD2 (5 bases). Germline lookup yields CDR1 SNHLY and CDR2 FYNNEI. Trimming took off 3 bases at V and 4 bases at J, with 14 bases between the two ends. CDR3 length equals 15 residues. The DNA of the CDR3 is TGTGCCAGCAGTGAGTACGACTCAGCGGCAGATACGCAGTATTTT. It yields the protein CASSEYDSAADTQYF.

The V and J genes are TRBV9 and TRBJ2-5, with 9 bases matching TRBD2. CDR3 length equals 16 residues. Trimming removed 3 bases from V and 5 bases from J; junction bases left unmatched: 11. In germline, CDR1 is SGDLS, CDR2 YYNGEE. The CDR3 DNA is TGTGCCAGCAGCGGAGGTGCGGGGGGGCCGGAGGAGACCCAGTACTTC. Amino acid sequence: CASSGGAGGPEETQYF.

In DNA form, the CDR3 reads TGTGCCAGCACCTACGGAAGTAGCGGGGGCTACCAAGAGACCCAGTACTTC. It specifies CASTYGSSGGYQETQYF. The chain joins TRBV5-6 to TRBJ2-5, with TRBD2 identical over 9 bases. Trimming took 6 bases from V and 0 from J; bases not matched to a gene: 12. CDR3 length: 17 amino acids. Germline V CDR1 and CDR2: SGHDT, YYEEEE.

The V and J genes are TRBV10-2 and TRBJ1-3, with D perhaps TRBD1 (6 bases). Trimming removed 4 bases from V and 0 bases from J, with 7 bases in between. CDR1 is WSHSY and CDR2 is SAAADI in the germline V gene. This CDR3 spans 14 amino acids. This chain's CDR3 is CASSGTVSGNTIYF. The CDR3 bases are TGCGCCAGCAGTGGGACAGTCTCTGGAAACACCATATATTTT.

This sequence joins TRBV6-5 and TRBJ2-3, with TRBD2 matching over 7 bases. Unmatched junction bases numbered 7, after V lost 7 bases and J lost 0 bases. The germline CDR1 and CDR2 sequences are MNHEY and SVGAGI. The CDR3 has 15 amino acids. The CDR3 loop is CASTITSVSTDTQYF. DNA of the CDR3: TGTGCCAGCACTATAACTAGCGTAAGCACAGATACGCAGTATTTT.

The genes are TRBV19 and TRBJ1-3; D unclear. CDR1 is LNHDA, CDR2 SQIVND, per germline (reference sequence). CDR3 size: 13 residues. Trimming took 6 bases from V and 2 from J, leaving 8 bases between them. The CDR3 bases are TGTGCCAGTAGCCAGACACCTGGAAACACCATATATTTT. Translation: CASSQTPGNTIYF.

The V call is TRBV18, the J call TRBJ1-1, with D uncertain. V was clipped by 4 bases and J by 3 bases, with 12 bases between them. This CDR3 has 14 residues. CDR1 and CDR2 (germline): KGHSH, LQKENI. CDR3 loop: CASSHQEGDTEAFF. The DNA for the CDR3 is TGTGCCAGCTCACACCAAGAGGGCGACACTGAAGCTTTCTTT.

The chain has TRBV5-4 and TRBJ1-2; TRBD1 is a possible D gene (5 bases). There are 13 residues in the CDR3. Germline V gene sequence: CDR1 SGHNT, CDR2 YYREEE (reference sequence). Trimming took off 1 base at V and 6 bases at J, with 10 bases between the two ends. Here the CDR3 DNA reads TGTGCCAGCAGCTTGCCAGGGCGGAATGGCTACACCTTC. It yields the protein CASSLPGRNGYTF.